A single TCR beta chain is shown here with its context. J was trimmed by 8 bases and V by 2 bases; bases with no gene match: 12. Germline V gene lookup returns CDR1 LGHNA and CDR2 YSLEER. This CDR3 spans 18 amino acids. The sample comes from a study of T cell responses to AZD1222 COVID-19 vaccine. Profiled with immunoSEQ multiplex PCR; TCRdb holds only in-frame clones, not every one. The table has tens of thousands of clones, more than 90% seen once. Sequenced here: peripheral blood, sampled on day 0 of AZD1222 vaccination. The chain recombines TRBV4-3 with TRBJ1-6, with TRBD1 matching over 10 bases. This receptor was taken from an adult in good health. CDR3 sequence (DNA): TGCGCCAGCAGCCAACGAGCAGGACAGGGGGTTTTAGATTCACCCCTCCACTTT. It codes for CASSQRAGQGVLDSPLHF.